These 18 T cell receptor beta chains were all obtained from the same sample, sequenced in a study of healthy donors' naive CD4 and CD8 T cells. Starting from 450 to 550 ng of total RNA, TCR libraries were made with linear amplification. TCRdb used MiXCR to reprocess the reads, holding one entry per CDR3 protein. This table has about 180,000 distinct CDR3 sequences, about 70% appearing once. Sequencing was performed on naive CD4+ and CD8+ T cells sorted from blood, pooled from several donors. The receptors come from a pool of human donors in good health; the sample pools cells from several healthy donors.

V gene TRBV27 combines with J gene TRBJ2-7; TRBD2 might be the D (5 bases). CDR3 length equals 18 residues. CDR1 MNHEY and CDR2 SMNVEV come from the germline V gene (reference sequence). The V end was cut by 5 bases, the J end by 0 bases, with 23 bases between. The CDR3 here is CASSPPWRGGRSSYEQYF. CDR3 nucleotide sequence: TGTGCCAGCAGTCCCCCTTGGAGAGGAGGTCGAAGCTCCTACGAGCAGTACTTC.

The V gene is TRBV20-1, the J gene TRBJ1-3; D is unresolved. Germline V gives CDR1 DFQATT, CDR2 SNEGSKA (reference sequence). V lost 6 bases to trimming and J lost 0 bases, with 12 bases between them. This CDR3 has 14 residues. The CDR3 region is CSAPLGSSGNTIYF. CDR3 nucleotide sequence: TGCAGTGCCCCCCTGGGAAGCTCTGGAAACACCATATATTTT.

This sequence joins TRBV5-6 and TRBJ2-3; D possibly matches TRBD1 or TRBD2 (6 bases each). The CDR3 is 15 residues long. CDR1 and CDR2 (germline): SGHDT, YYEEEE. Trimming left V 2 bases short and J 1 base short, with 11 bases between. CDR3 nucleotides: TGTGCCAGCAGCTTATCAGGGGAGGGCACAGATACGCAGTATTTT. Amino acids: CASSLSGEGTDTQYF. The full variable domain, its missing parts supplied by reference TRBV5-6 and TRBJ2-3, is DAGVTQSPTHLIKTRGQQVTLRCSPKSGHDTVSWYQQALGQGPQFIFQYYEEEERQRGNFPDRFSGHQFPNYSSELNVNALLLGDSALYLCASSLSGEGTDTQYFGPGTRLTVL.

The V and J genes are TRBV6-6 and TRBJ2-5; no clear D gene. Trimming pared 3 bases from V and 3 bases from J, leaving 5 bases between. The CDR3 consists of 12 residues. Germline CDR1 is MNHNY and CDR2 is SVGAGI (reference sequence). In DNA, the CDR3 is TGTGCCAGCAGTTATTTTGAAGAGACCCAGTACTTC. This translates into CASSYFEETQYF.

The rearrangement links TRBV15 to TRBJ1-1; TRBD1 is a possible D gene (5 bases). The CDR3 extends over 14 amino acids. The V end lost 0 bases, the J end lost 6 bases, and 11 bases lay between the germline ends. Germline V CDR1 and CDR2: LNHNV, YYDKDF (reference sequence). Written as DNA, the CDR3 is TGTGCCACCAGCAGAGACGCCCGGGGCGCTGAAGCTTTCTTT. Encoded protein: CATSRDARGAEAFF.

V gene TRBV19 combines with J gene TRBJ1-6; 9 bases match TRBD1. Germline-derived CDR1 and CDR2 are LNHDA and SQIVND (reference sequence). This CDR3 contains 13 residues. V dropped 5 bases and J dropped 8; count of bases not matched to a gene: 1. The CDR3 is CASSWDRDSPLHF. The CDR3 nucleotides are TGTGCCAGTAGTTGGGACAGGGATTCACCCCTCCACTTT.

The sample holds a few counts of this clonotype. The chain combines TRBV5-4 with TRBJ1-1; a possible D gene is TRBD1 (5 bases). The germline CDR1 and CDR2 sequences are SGHNT and YYREEE (reference sequence). This CDR3 region has 17 residues. Trimming took 4 bases from V and 2 from J, leaving 21 bases between them. CDR3 sequence (DNA): TGTGCCAGCAGCCGGGTAGGGGTCCCGCACGGAAACACTGAAGCTTTCTTT. Encoded protein: CASSRVGVPHGNTEAFF.

This sequence joins TRBV19 and TRBJ1-1, with D perhaps TRBD1 (5 bases). In germline, CDR1 is LNHDA, CDR2 SQIVND (reference sequence). Deletions cut 6 bases from V and 4 bases from J, with 15 bases between. The CDR3 spans 14 residues. The CDR3 sequence: CASRGVLQGTEAFF. The CDR3 bases are TGTGCCAGTAGAGGAGTCCTGCAGGGCACTGAAGCTTTCTTT. The full variable domain, with the rest looked up from reference TRBV19 and TRBJ1-1, is DGGITQSPKYLFRKEGQNVTLSCEQNLNHDAMYWYRQDPGQGLRLIYYSQIVNDFQKGDIAEGYSVSREKKESFPLTVTSAQKNPTAFYLCASRGVLQGTEAFFGQGTRLTVV.

The J gene is TRBJ2-7, the V gene TRBV6-6; 11 bases are a match to TRBD2. Germline CDR1 reads MNHNY; CDR2 reads SVGAGI (reference sequence). CDR3 length: 15 residues. V lost 5 bases, J lost 0 bases, and 3 bases stayed unmatched. The CDR3 protein is CASSRLAGTSYEQYF. The CDR3 nucleotides read TGTGCCAGCAGTCGACTAGCGGGAACCTCCTACGAGCAGTACTTC.

In DNA, the CDR3 is TGTGCCAGTAGTATAGTCGCGGGAACGTTGGAACATGAGCAGTTCTTC. Amino acid sequence: CASSIVAGTLEHEQFF. The chain uses TRBV19 and TRBJ2-1, with a possible D match to TRBD2 (6 bases). Germline CDR1 is LNHDA and CDR2 is SQIVND (reference sequence). Trimming took 1 base from V and 8 from J, leaving 18 bases between them. This CDR3 spans 16 amino acids.

The chain carries TRBV27 and TRBJ2-5; no reliable D call. CDR1 is MNHEY, CDR2 SMNVEV, per germline (reference sequence). This CDR3 has 13 residues. Between the trimmed V and J ends, which lost 2 bases and 5 bases, there was a span of 9 bases. The CDR3 DNA reads as TGTGCCAGCAGTTTAAGGTCTCGGGAGACCCAGTACTTC. Protein sequence: CASSLRSRETQYF.

In this sample, this clonotype turned up a few times. The V call is TRBV27, the J call TRBJ2-1, with D unresolved. The ends were cut back, 3 bases at V and 3 bases at J, with 6 bases in the middle. The CDR3 loop spans 13 amino acids. The germline gives CDR1 MNHEY, CDR2 SMNVEV (reference sequence). Here the CDR3 DNA reads TGTGCCAGCAGTTTGGCAGTCTACAATGAGCAGTTCTTC. It is translated as CASSLAVYNEQFF.

The rearrangement links TRBV12-3 or TRBV12-4 to TRBJ1-6, with D possibly being TRBD1 (6 bases). V lost 0 bases to trimming and J lost 9 bases, with 15 bases between them. The CDR3 is made up of 16 amino acids. CDR3 nucleotide sequence: TGTGCCAGCAGTTTAGCCGTTGGGGGGCAGGGTTCACCCCTCCACTTT. It translates to CASSLAVGGQGSPLHF.

This clonotype was detected only once. The CDR3 DNA reads TGTGCCAGCAGCCAAGAAGTAGGCACAGATACGCAGTATTTT. This gives the protein CASSQEVGTDTQYF. This chain joins TRBV14 and TRBJ2-3; no firm D call. The CDR3 sequence is 14 residues long. Trimming cost V 0 bases and J 1 base, with 5 bases left between them. Germline V gives CDR1 SGHDN, CDR2 FVKESK.

This clonotype appeared a few times. This chain uses TRBV29-1 with TRBJ2-1; TRBD2 agrees at 13 bases. The V and J ends lost 5 bases and 1 base, in that order; junction bases with no gene match: 8. The germline CDR1 and CDR2 sequences are SQVTM and ANQGSEA. The CDR3 loop spans 17 amino acids. The CDR3 sequence: CSVPGTSGELSYNEQFF. The DNA for the CDR3 is TGCAGCGTTCCAGGGACTAGCGGGGAGTTATCCTACAATGAGCAGTTCTTC.

The V and J genes are TRBV29-1 and TRBJ1-2; D perhaps matches TRBD1 (6 bases). The CDR3 is 13 residues long. V was pared by 6 bases and J by 8 bases, with 19 bases between. Germline values: CDR1 SQVTM, CDR2 ANQGSEA. The CDR3 region is CSVLPGTGSGYTF. The CDR3, as DNA: TGCAGCGTCCTCCCGGGAACAGGGAGCGGCTACACCTTC.

A few counts support this clonotype. J is TRBJ2-1 and V is TRBV29-1; no clear D. V lost 0 bases and J lost 8, with 8 bases in between. The germline CDR1 and CDR2 sequences are SQVTM and ANQGSEA. The CDR3 totals 12 residues. DNA for the CDR3: TGCAGCGTTGAAGAACTTACCGATGAGCAGTTCTTC. Amino acids: CSVEELTDEQFF.

The chain employs TRBV15 and TRBJ1-5; TRBD1 is a possible D gene (5 bases). V was cut by 0 bases and J by 7 bases, with 13 bases left in between. Germline-derived CDR1 and CDR2 are LNHNV and YYDKDF (reference sequence). This CDR3 is 15 amino acids long. The CDR3 here is CATSRDRAGSQPQHF. CDR3 DNA sequence: TGTGCCACCAGCAGAGATCGAGCAGGGAGCCAGCCCCAGCATTTT.